The 25 T cell receptor beta chains in this list originate from one sample, sequenced in a study of cytomegalovirus exposure and HLA in healthy donors. Both 60 Vbeta primers and 13 Jbeta primers went into the PCR. The table came from immunoSEQ multiplex PCR; TCRdb's copy has only in-frame clones and leaves some out. The table includes over 100,000 clones, about 74% detected once. The sample comprised PBMCs. The receptor source for this set is a young man in good health and CMV-seropositive.

The CDR3 DNA follows: TGTGCCAGTAGTACGGGGACTCCCAATCAGCCCCAGCATTTT. This encodes CASSTGTPNQPQHF. The V call is TRBV19, the J call TRBJ1-5; a weak D match, TRBD1 (5 bases). Germline lookup yields CDR1 LNHDA and CDR2 SQIVND (reference sequence). The CDR3 consists of 14 residues. V was trimmed by 4 bases and J by 3 bases, leaving 10 bases between them.

V usage is TRBV4-1 and J usage is TRBJ2-7, with TRBD1 matching 8 bases. The CDR3 length is 16 residues. CDR1 and CDR2 from the germline V gene are MGHRA and YSYEKL. V lost 0 bases, J lost 5 bases, and 9 bases stayed unmatched. The DNA of the CDR3 is TGCGCCAGCAGCCAAGATCCGGCAGGGGGCCCCAACGAGCAGTACTTC. Protein sequence: CASSQDPAGGPNEQYF.

The chain is built from TRBV29-1 and TRBJ2-5, with D uncertain. Per germline, CDR1 SQVTM and CDR2 ANQGSEA. The V gene lost 0 bases and the J gene lost 6 bases, with 8 bases spanning the gap. The CDR3 totals 12 residues. The CDR3 is CSVEDNRKTQYF. For the CDR3, the DNA is TGCAGCGTTGAAGATAATAGAAAGACCCAGTACTTC.

V and J are TRBV28 and TRBJ2-7, with unresolved D. This CDR3 has 14 amino acids. V was clipped by 4 bases and J by 4 bases, with 14 bases between them. Germline CDR1 reads MDHEN; CDR2 reads SYDVKM. The CDR3 sequence is CASSSTLEAYEQYF. The CDR3 DNA reads TGTGCCAGCAGTTCCACTCTAGAAGCGTACGAGCAGTACTTC.

This chain links TRBV29-1 with TRBJ2-5; 7 bases are shared with TRBD2. The CDR3 has 12 amino acids. V lost 5 bases to trimming and J lost 4 bases; unmatched junction nucleotides: 4. Germline V gives CDR1 SQVTM, CDR2 ANQGSEA. CDR3 sequence (DNA): TGCAGCGTTCCCCCGGGGGGAGAGACCCAGTACTTC. Translated, it gives CSVPPGGETQYF.

The chain couples TRBV4-3 to TRBJ2-3, with D possibly TRBD1 on 6 matching bases. The CDR3 contains 15 residues. The germline V and J ends were trimmed by 0 bases and 5 bases, with 12 bases remaining between them. Germline V gene data show CDR1 as LGHNA and CDR2 as YSLEER. CDR3 loop: CASSQDRGGLDTQYF. Written as DNA, the CDR3 is TGCGCCAGCAGCCAAGATCGAGGGGGTCTAGATACGCAGTATTTT.

This clone was seen repeatedly, ten times or more. The gene calls are TRBV5-5 and TRBJ1-5; 9 bases map to TRBD1. V shed 4 bases and J 5 bases; nucleotides not matched to a gene: 13. Germline V CDR1 and CDR2: SGHKS, YYEKEE (reference sequence). This CDR3 comprises 17 residues. The CDR3 loop reads CASSPSLQGQGHQPQHF. CDR3 DNA: TGTGCCAGCAGCCCGAGCCTCCAGGGACAGGGACATCAGCCCCAGCATTTT.

The rearrangement links TRBV7-6 to TRBJ2-2; 10 positions match TRBD2. The V and J ends lost 1 base and 6 bases, in that order; junction bases with no gene match: 11. This CDR3 contains 18 residues. CDR1 is SGHVS and CDR2 is FNYEAQ in the germline V gene. The DNA of the CDR3 is TGTGCCAGCAGCTTAGGGAGTAGCGGGGGGATTATCGCCGGGGAGCTGTTTTTT. Translating gives CASSLGSSGGIIAGELFF.

This chain links TRBV9 with TRBJ1-2; 8 bases match TRBD1. V lost 6 bases to trimming and J lost 7 bases; unmatched junction nucleotides: 11. The V gene's germline CDR1 is SGDLS and CDR2 YYNGEE. This CDR3 spans 14 amino acids. This chain's CDR3 is CASMEGTGGSGYTF. The CDR3 DNA is TGTGCCAGCATGGAGGGGACAGGCGGTTCTGGCTACACCTTC.

The chain recombines TRBV11-2 with TRBJ1-2; D might be TRBD1 (6 bases). The CDR3 runs 12 residues. Germline V gene sequence: CDR1 SGHAT, CDR2 FQNNGV. The V and J ends lost 1 base and 7 bases respectively, with 7 bases between them. CDR3 region: CASSLAGVGYTF. The CDR3 DNA follows: TGTGCCAGCAGCTTAGCAGGGGTTGGCTACACCTTC.

The chain links TRBV28 to TRBJ2-1, with TRBD1 matching over 7 bases. With V trimmed by 7 bases and J by 7 bases, 4 bases remained unmatched. Per germline, CDR1 MDHEN and CDR2 SYDVKM. The CDR3 consists of 12 residues. The CDR3 nucleotides read TGTGCCAGCACCTTACAGGGGAATGAGCAGTTCTTC. Translation gives CASTLQGNEQFF.

The J gene is TRBJ2-7, the V gene TRBV5-5; a weak D match, TRBD1 (6 bases). The V end was cut by 0 bases, the J end by 3 bases, with 10 bases between. The CDR3 consists of 14 residues. The germline CDR1 and CDR2 sequences are SGHKS and YYEKEE (reference sequence). Here the CDR3 reads CASSLGQGIYEQYF. The CDR3 nucleotides are TGTGCCAGCAGCTTGGGGCAGGGGATCTACGAGCAGTACTTC.

This clone has ten or more counts. This rearrangement joins TRBV15 to TRBJ1-4, with a weak D call TRBD1 (6 bases). V was trimmed by 0 bases and J by 3 bases, leaving 11 bases between them. The CDR3 is 16 residues long. The germline CDR1 and CDR2 sequences are LNHNV and YYDKDF (reference sequence). The CDR3 loop reads CATSRDLTGPNEKLFF. CDR3 nucleotide sequence: TGTGCCACCAGCAGAGATTTAACAGGGCCTAATGAAAAACTGTTTTTT.

The chain couples TRBV27 to TRBJ2-1; 9 nucleotides agree with TRBD2. Looked up from germline, CDR1 is MNHEY and CDR2 is SMNVEV (reference sequence). J was trimmed by 4 bases and V by 5 bases; bases with no gene match: 9. The CDR3 has 16 residues. Here the CDR3 DNA reads TGTGCCAGCAGTGCCATAGCGGGGGCCAAGTACAATGAGCAGTTCTTC. Translated: CASSAIAGAKYNEQFF.

This clone was detected a few times. The chain links TRBV2 to TRBJ2-7; 7 bases line up with TRBD1. The CDR3 has 11 residues. Per germline, CDR1 SNHLY and CDR2 FYNNEI. V dropped 3 bases and J dropped 7; count of bases not matched to a gene: 0. CDR3 loop: CASSEDREQYF. The CDR3, as DNA: TGTGCCAGCAGTGAGGACAGGGAGCAGTACTTC. Full variable domain (outside the CDR3, taken from reference TRBV2 and TRBJ2-7): EPEVTQTPSHQVTQMGQEVILRCVPISNHLYFYWYRQILGQKVEFLVSFYNNEISEKSEIFDDQFSVERPDGSNFTLKIRSTKLEDSAMYFCASSEDREQYFGPGTRLTVT.

The V gene is TRBV29-1, the J gene TRBJ1-1, with D possibly matching TRBD1 (5 bases). CDR1 and CDR2 (germline): SQVTM, ANQGSEA. V was pared by 3 bases and J by 4 bases, with 15 bases between. This CDR3 is 14 amino acids long. The CDR3 DNA reads TGCAGCGTTGACAGGGAGGGTGGGATCACTGAAGCTTTCTTT. This sequence encodes CSVDREGGITEAFF.

The V call is TRBV14, the J call TRBJ1-2; 9 nucleotides align to TRBD1. The CDR3 sequence is 14 residues long. CDR1 and CDR2 (germline): SGHDN, FVKESK. V was clipped by 4 bases and J by 6 bases; unmatched bases: 6. The CDR3 bases are TGTGCCAGCAGCCCCCGGGACAGGGAACATGGCTACACCTTC. This sequence encodes CASSPRDREHGYTF.

The V gene is TRBV6-1, the J gene TRBJ2-1; the D is unclear. The CDR3 totals 12 residues. Deletions cut 8 bases from V and 6 bases from J, with 11 bases between. Per germline, CDR1 MNHNS and CDR2 SASEGT. The CDR3 DNA is TGTGCCAGCGACGCCAGGCCCAATGAGCAGTTCTTC. This sequence encodes CASDARPNEQFF.

Written as DNA, the CDR3 is TGTGCCAGCAGCGTAGAGGGGAACTATGGCTACACCTTC. As protein: CASSVEGNYGYTF. The chain is built from TRBV9 and TRBJ1-2; D is perhaps TRBD1 (5 bases). The germline V gene has CDR1 SGDLS and CDR2 YYNGEE. The CDR3 loop spans 13 amino acids. V dropped 0 bases and J dropped 2 bases, with 5 bases sitting between them.

The chain carries TRBV15 and TRBJ1-6; D remains ambiguous. V gave up 5 bases and J gave up 0 bases, with 5 bases separating them. The germline gives CDR1 LNHNV, CDR2 YYDKDF (reference sequence). The CDR3 consists of 14 residues. The CDR3 nucleotides read TGTGCCACCAGCGGCAGCTCCTATAATTCACCCCTCCACTTT. The encoded protein is CATSGSSYNSPLHF.

The chain recombines TRBV18 with TRBJ2-5, with 8 bases that match TRBD1. The CDR3 length is 16 residues. Germline CDR1 reads KGHSH; CDR2 reads LQKENI. V trimming: 1 base; J trimming: 1 base; junction bases outside the gene matches: 5. CDR3 amino acids: CASSPQTTGAQETQYF. The CDR3 DNA sequence: TGTGCCAGCTCACCACAGACGACAGGGGCCCAAGAGACCCAGTACTTC.

This clone was counted ten times or more. The J gene is TRBJ1-2, the V gene TRBV2; maybe TRBD1 (5 bases). The CDR3 sequence is 12 residues long. Trimming left V 8 bases short and J 2 bases short, with 9 bases between. From germline, CDR1 is SNHLY and CDR2 FYNNEI. The CDR3 sequence is CASGAENYGYTF. As DNA, the CDR3 is TGTGCCAGCGGGGCAGAGAACTATGGCTACACCTTC.

The rearrangement joins TRBV4-1 to TRBJ2-1; 14 bases fit TRBD2. The junction had 5 bases not matched to a gene; V was cut back by 6 bases and J by 7 bases. The CDR3 totals 15 residues. Looked up from germline, CDR1 is MGHRA and CDR2 is YSYEKL. As DNA, the CDR3 is TGCGCCAGCAGTTCGACTAGCGGGGGGGGTAATGAGCAGTTCTTC. Residues: CASSSTSGGGNEQFF.

This sequence joins TRBV7-2 and TRBJ2-3; 11 bases match TRBD2. Germline V gene lookup returns CDR1 SGHTA and CDR2 FQGNSA. Germline trimming cut 0 bases from V and 6 bases from J; bases unmatched to any gene: 5. This CDR3 has 16 amino acids. Written as DNA, the CDR3 is TGTGCCAGCAGCTTAGCCACTAGCGGGGGATGGGATACGCAGTATTTT. Protein: CASSLATSGGWDTQYF.

V is TRBV9 and J is TRBJ2-7, with 8 bases matching TRBD2. CDR1 is SGDLS, CDR2 YYNGEE, per germline. CDR3 size: 15 residues. The V segment lost 0 bases and the J segment 1 base; nucleotides outside the gene matches: 3. CDR3 sequence (DNA): TGTGCCAGCAGCGTAGCGGCTAGCGGGTCCTACGAGCAGTACTTC. Amino acids: CASSVAASGSYEQYF.